This T cell receptor (beta chain) was identified in a study of cytomegalovirus exposure and HLA in healthy donors. Background on the study: Among 350 to 500 genotyped donors, about 83% fell in the Caucasian-associated ancestry cluster. The study's findings and limits: The authors considered a cluster of highly shared sequence variants likely to be a sequencing artifact.

The CDR3 consists of 17 residues. Germline CDR1 and CDR2: SGHRS and YFSETQ. V shed 4 bases and J 4 bases; nucleotides not matched to a gene: 8. This clone has just one count. Its antigen is unidentified. In the PCR, 60 Vbeta and 13 Jbeta primers were used. TCRdb's copy holds only in-frame clones and misses some; the assay was immunoSEQ multiplex PCR. The sample consists of fewer than 200,000 clones, approximately 82% of them appearing once. The clonotype was recovered from a woman between 18 and 29 years old in good health and CMV-seronegative. The sequencing sample was made of PBMCs. This chain uses TRBV5-1 with TRBJ2-3, with 14 nucleotides matching TRBD2. DNA for the CDR3: TGCGCCAGCAGCCTGGGGACTAGCGGGGGCGGCGCAGATACGCAGTATTTT. Translating it yields CASSLGTSGGGADTQYF. Drawing the rest from reference TRBV5-1 and TRBJ2-3, the complete variable domain is KAGVTQTPRYLIKTRGQQVTLSCSPISGHRSVSWYQQTPGQGLQFLFEYFSETQRNKGNFPGRFSGRQFSNSRSEMNVSTLELGDSALYLCASSLGTSGGGADTQYFGPGTRLTVL.